These 9 T cell receptor beta chains were all obtained from the same sample, sequenced in a study of T cells in Graves' hyperthyroidism and ophthalmopathy. Amplification yielded TCR beta CDR3 regions, with RNA transcripts as the source. When the TCR CDR3 underwent first-round RT-PCR, the HTBI primer set was used. TCRdb re-called the multiplex PCR reads through MiXCR, storing one row per CDR3 protein. The sample has about 260,000 distinct CDR3 sequences, roughly 15% seen once. Sequenced: blood. The receptor source for this set is a woman aged 18-29 years with Graves' ophthalmopathy.

This chain connects TRBV11-2 to TRBJ2-7; no definite D call. The V and J ends lost 5 bases and 7 bases respectively, with 12 bases between them. The V gene's germline CDR1 is SGHAT and CDR2 FQNNGV. The length of the CDR3 is 12 residues. The CDR3 protein is CASSPTFLEQYF. The CDR3 DNA follows: TGTGCCAGCAGCCCGACCTTTCTTGAGCAGTACTTC.

Turning to this clonotype: This sequence may be a read error, since a much larger clone differs from it by one base. The chain carries TRBV10-1 and TRBJ2-3, with 9 bases identical to TRBD2. V lost 3 bases to trimming and J lost 1 base; unmatched junction nucleotides: 2. The CDR3 covers 15 residues. Germline V gene sequence: CDR1 WNHNN, CDR2 SYGVQD (reference sequence). Here the CDR3 reads CASSDQREGTDTQYF. The CDR3 DNA is TGCGCCAGCAGTGACCAGCGGGAGGGCACAGATACGCAGTATTTT.

This clonotype has a count of ten or more. This chain joins TRBV7-6 and TRBJ2-7, with D possibly being TRBD1 (6 bases). The germline V gene encodes CDR1 SGHVS and CDR2 FNYEAQ. The CDR3 sequence is 14 residues long. Trimming left V 5 bases short and J 2 bases short, with 13 bases between. The CDR3 DNA is TGTGCCAGCAGCCAAGACGACAGGACCTACGAGCAGTACTTC. Its translation is CASSQDDRTYEQYF.

This clonotype has ten or more counts. This rearrangement joins TRBV27 to TRBJ2-7; D possibly corresponds to TRBD2 (6 bases). The germline gives CDR1 MNHEY, CDR2 SMNVEV (reference sequence). Trimming removed 4 bases from V and 5 bases from J, with 18 bases in between. The CDR3 is 15 amino acids. The CDR3 region has the DNA TGTGCCAGCAGTTCCTACGGGACGCCGGGGGACGAGCAGTACTTC. Protein sequence: CASSSYGTPGDEQYF.

The genes are TRBV5-6 and TRBJ1-4, with TRBD1 matching over 7 bases. From germline, CDR1 is SGHDT and CDR2 YYEEEE. This CDR3 has 14 amino acids. Unmatched junction bases numbered 5, after V lost 2 bases and J lost 7 bases. CDR3 residues: CASSFGTESEKLFF. The DNA for the CDR3 is TGTGCCAGCAGCTTCGGGACAGAAAGTGAAAAACTGTTTTTT.

The CDR3 sequence: CASSDRDRGLDEQFF. In nucleotides, the CDR3 is TGTGCCAGCAGTGATAGGGACAGGGGGCTCGATGAGCAGTTCTTC. The chain links TRBV2 to TRBJ2-1; 12 bases align to TRBD1. V was pared by 3 bases and J by 8 bases, with 5 bases of the junction left unmatched. The CDR3 consists of 15 residues. CDR1 SNHLY and CDR2 FYNNEI come from the germline V gene.

The sample holds many counts of this clonotype. V is TRBV3-1 and J is TRBJ2-5; 7 nucleotides align to TRBD1. Germline CDR1 is LGHDT and CDR2 is YNNKEL (reference sequence). V trimming: 3 bases; J trimming: 5 bases; junction bases outside the gene matches: 9. The CDR3 is 15 residues long. DNA of the CDR3: TGTGCCAGCAGCCAGACCAGGGGGTCCGGGGAGACCCAGTACTTC. It specifies CASSQTRGSGETQYF.

This clonotype was found many times. The chain couples TRBV19 to TRBJ2-1; 11 positions match TRBD2. V lost 3 bases, J lost 6 bases, and 1 base stayed unmatched. Per the germline V gene, CDR1 is LNHDA and CDR2 is SQIVND (reference sequence). This CDR3 is built from 14 residues. The CDR3 reads CASSILAGGNEQFF. The CDR3 DNA reads TGTGCCAGTAGTATCCTAGCGGGGGGCAATGAGCAGTTCTTC.

This clonotype showed up many times. The rearrangement uses TRBV5-1 and TRBJ2-2; 12 bases are a match to TRBD2. Looked up from germline, CDR1 is SGHRS and CDR2 is YFSETQ. Losses at the gene ends were 4 bases for V and 7 bases for J; bases not matched to a gene: 5. CDR3 length: 15 amino acids. CDR3: CASSRLAGASGELFF. The CDR3, as DNA: TGCGCCAGCAGCCGACTAGCGGGGGCGAGCGGGGAGCTGTTTTTT.